Listed below are T cell receptor beta chains from one sample, sequenced in a study of blood T cell repertoires in COVID-19. Profiling relied on immunoSEQ multiplex PCR, and the TCRdb table lists in-frame clones only, not all of them. This sample has approximately 300,000 clones, with almost 90% found just once. The sequenced material came from PBMCs or T cells enriched from blood (not recorded which). These receptors were obtained from a woman aged 18-29 years with acute COVID-19. Each CDR3 is given with its conserved first and last residue. Fields, in order: clone size, J gene, CDR3 length, V gene, D gene, CDR3 DNA, CDR3 protein. D genes are given only for firm matches. The size field is filled for only some rows; it gives once, few, many or a size class.

clone_size: few; j_call: TRBJ2-7; cdr3_length: 18; v_call: TRBV27; d_call: TRBD2; cdr3_nt: TGTGCCAGCAGTTCCCGGACTAGCGGGAGTCGGAGCTCCTACGAGCAGTACTTC; cdr3_aa: CASSSRTSGSRSSYEQYF
clone_size: .; j_call: TRBJ1-5; cdr3_length: 15; v_call: TRBV20-1; d_call: TRBD1; cdr3_nt: TGCAGTGCTAGTCCGACAGGGGGAGGGTATCAGCCCCAGCATTTT; cdr3_aa: CSASPTGGGYQPQHF
clone_size: .; j_call: TRBJ2-7; cdr3_length: 15; v_call: TRBV28; d_call: .; cdr3_nt: TGTGCCAGCAGGCTAACGGGTTCCCTCTCCTACGAGCAGTACTTC; cdr3_aa: CASRLTGSLSYEQYF
clone_size: .; j_call: TRBJ1-4; cdr3_length: 15; v_call: TRBV27; d_call: .; cdr3_nt: TGTGCCAGCAGTTCCTTGGTAGCCCTTGATGAAAAACTGTTTTTT; cdr3_aa: CASSSLVALDEKLFF
clone_size: .; j_call: TRBJ2-1; cdr3_length: 17; v_call: TRBV18; d_call: TRBD2; cdr3_nt: TGTGCCAGCTCACCACGAGAAACTAGCGGGAGTAGGAATGAGCAGTTCTTC; cdr3_aa: CASSPRETSGSRNEQFF
clone_size: once; j_call: TRBJ2-1; cdr3_length: 15; v_call: TRBV19; d_call: .; cdr3_nt: TGTGCCAGTAGATTCACGGACTGGCGGGGAAATGAGCAGTTCTTC; cdr3_aa: CASRFTDWRGNEQFF
clone_size: .; j_call: TRBJ2-3; cdr3_length: 15; v_call: TRBV11-1; d_call: TRBD2; cdr3_nt: TGTGCCAGCAGCTTAGGTCTAGCGGACTCAGATACGCAGTATTTT; cdr3_aa: CASSLGLADSDTQYF
clone_size: few; j_call: TRBJ1-1; cdr3_length: 15; v_call: TRBV5-1; d_call: TRBD1; cdr3_nt: TGCGCCAGCAGCTTGGACGGGACAGGGGACACTGAAGCTTTCTTT; cdr3_aa: CASSLDGTGDTEAFF
clone_size: .; j_call: TRBJ2-7; cdr3_length: 12; v_call: TRBV2; d_call: .; cdr3_nt: TGTGCCAGCAGTCAGCAGGGCTACGAGCAGTACTTC; cdr3_aa: CASSQQGYEQYF
clone_size: .; j_call: TRBJ2-7; cdr3_length: 15; v_call: TRBV19; d_call: TRBD2; cdr3_nt: TGTGCCAGTAGTCGGTTTGGCGGGGGAGACTACGAGCAGTACTTC; cdr3_aa: CASSRFGGGDYEQYF
clone_size: once; j_call: TRBJ1-6; cdr3_length: 14; v_call: TRBV25-1; d_call: .; cdr3_nt: TGTGCCAGCGGGAGCTCGGGAACGAGTTCACCCCTCCACTTT; cdr3_aa: CASGSSGTSSPLHF
clone_size: .; j_call: TRBJ2-2; cdr3_length: 15; v_call: TRBV6-4; d_call: .; cdr3_nt: TGTGCCAGCAGTGAAGTAGCGGAAAACACCGGGGAGCTGTTTTTT; cdr3_aa: CASSEVAENTGELFF
clone_size: .; j_call: TRBJ2-7; cdr3_length: 14; v_call: TRBV11-2; d_call: .; cdr3_nt: TGTGCCAGCAGCTTCGGTCTAGCAACCCACGAGCAGTACTTC; cdr3_aa: CASSFGLATHEQYF
clone_size: .; j_call: TRBJ2-7; cdr3_length: 18; v_call: TRBV14; d_call: TRBD1; cdr3_nt: TGTGCCAGCAGCCATGGGTCTGGGACAGGGGTCCGATCCTACGAGCAGTACTTC; cdr3_aa: CASSHGSGTGVRSYEQYF
clone_size: .; j_call: TRBJ1-5; cdr3_length: 13; v_call: TRBV7-9; d_call: .; cdr3_nt: TGTGCCAGCAGCTCGGCGGGTGATCAGCCCCAGCATTTT; cdr3_aa: CASSSAGDQPQHF
clone_size: .; j_call: TRBJ2-3; cdr3_length: 16; v_call: TRBV5-1; d_call: TRBD2; cdr3_nt: TGCGCCAGCAGCACAGGGACTAGCGGAGTGACAGATACGCAGTATTTT; cdr3_aa: CASSTGTSGVTDTQYF
clone_size: few; j_call: TRBJ1-5; cdr3_length: 15; v_call: TRBV28; d_call: TRBD1; cdr3_nt: TGTGCCAGCAGTAAGGTCGGGACAGGAAATCAGCCCCAGCATTTT; cdr3_aa: CASSKVGTGNQPQHF
clone_size: few; j_call: TRBJ1-2; cdr3_length: 13; v_call: TRBV11-3; d_call: .; cdr3_nt: TGTGCCAGCTCCGAAGCCGGGGGGTATGGCTACACCTTC; cdr3_aa: CASSEAGGYGYTF
clone_size: .; j_call: TRBJ2-7; cdr3_length: 15; v_call: TRBV11-2; d_call: TRBD1; cdr3_nt: TGTGCCAGCAGCTTAGCCGGGACAGGGGTCTACGAGCAGTACTTC; cdr3_aa: CASSLAGTGVYEQYF
clone_size: .; j_call: TRBJ2-2; cdr3_length: 17; v_call: TRBV11-3; d_call: TRBD1; cdr3_nt: TGTGCCAGCAGAGACAGGGGTTCGCCTCAGGACACCGGGGAGCTGTTTTTT; cdr3_aa: CASRDRGSPQDTGELFF
clone_size: .; j_call: TRBJ2-7; cdr3_length: 10; v_call: TRBV20-1; d_call: TRBD1; cdr3_nt: TGCAGTGCTAGAGGGGACAGTGGGTTCTTC; cdr3_aa: CSARGDSGFF
clone_size: .; j_call: TRBJ2-7; cdr3_length: 13; v_call: TRBV18; d_call: TRBD1; cdr3_nt: TGTGCCAGCTCACCCGGGACAGGGAACGAGCAGTACTTC; cdr3_aa: CASSPGTGNEQYF
clone_size: .; j_call: TRBJ1-4; cdr3_length: 13; v_call: TRBV11-2; d_call: TRBD1; cdr3_nt: TGTGCCAGCAGCCCACTCCAGGGGGACCTATCGTTTTTT; cdr3_aa: CASSPLQGDLSFF
clone_size: .; j_call: TRBJ2-7; cdr3_length: 12; v_call: TRBV10-1; d_call: .; cdr3_nt: TGCGCCAGCAGTGAGGGGCCCTACGAGCAGTACTTC; cdr3_aa: CASSEGPYEQYF
clone_size: .; j_call: TRBJ1-1; cdr3_length: 13; v_call: TRBV5-4; d_call: .; cdr3_nt: TGTGCCAGCAGCTGGGGGCGGGACACTGAAGCTTTCTTT; cdr3_aa: CASSWGRDTEAFF
clone_size: .; j_call: TRBJ2-2; cdr3_length: 14; v_call: TRBV29-1; d_call: TRBD2; cdr3_nt: TGCAGCGGACGACTAGCCAGCTCGTCCGGGGAGCTGTTTTTT; cdr3_aa: CSGRLASSSGELFF
clone_size: .; j_call: TRBJ1-1; cdr3_length: 11; v_call: TRBV6-6; d_call: TRBD1; cdr3_nt: TGTGCCAGCAGTTACGACAGGGGTGCTTTCTTT; cdr3_aa: CASSYDRGAFF
clone_size: .; j_call: TRBJ2-1; cdr3_length: 15; v_call: TRBV7-2; d_call: TRBD1; cdr3_nt: TGTGCCAGCAGCTTAGTGGGGACAGGTGACAATGAGCAGTTCTTC; cdr3_aa: CASSLVGTGDNEQFF
clone_size: .; j_call: TRBJ2-1; cdr3_length: 17; v_call: TRBV7-9; d_call: TRBD2; cdr3_nt: TGTGCCAGCAGCGAACTGGGGCGGGAGGGATCCTACAATGAGCAGTTCTTC; cdr3_aa: CASSELGREGSYNEQFF
clone_size: .; j_call: TRBJ2-7; cdr3_length: 13; v_call: TRBV10-3; d_call: .; cdr3_nt: TGTGCCATCGGAAGACAGAGGCTTTACGAGCAGTACTTC; cdr3_aa: CAIGRQRLYEQYF
clone_size: many; j_call: TRBJ2-7; cdr3_length: 14; v_call: TRBV30; d_call: .; cdr3_nt: TGTGCCTGGGACACCGGGATCGTCCCCTACGAGCAGTACTTC; cdr3_aa: CAWDTGIVPYEQYF
clone_size: .; j_call: TRBJ2-5; cdr3_length: 15; v_call: TRBV15; d_call: .; cdr3_nt: TGTGCCACCAGCAGAGATGGAGGCAGACAAGAGACCCAGTACTTC; cdr3_aa: CATSRDGGRQETQYF
clone_size: .; j_call: TRBJ1-5; cdr3_length: 15; v_call: TRBV7-2; d_call: .; cdr3_nt: TGTGCCAGCAGCTTAGAACAGTATAGCAATCAGCCCCAGCATTTT; cdr3_aa: CASSLEQYSNQPQHF
clone_size: .; j_call: TRBJ1-3; cdr3_length: 13; v_call: TRBV29-1; d_call: .; cdr3_nt: TGCAGCGTTGTGAGACAGGATGGAAACACCATATATTTT; cdr3_aa: CSVVRQDGNTIYF
clone_size: .; j_call: TRBJ2-3; cdr3_length: 16; v_call: TRBV28; d_call: TRBD1; cdr3_nt: TGTGCCAGCACCTCCCGGAAGACAGGGAGCACAGATACGCAGTATTTT; cdr3_aa: CASTSRKTGSTDTQYF
clone_size: .; j_call: TRBJ2-7; cdr3_length: 14; v_call: TRBV6-5; d_call: TRBD2; cdr3_nt: TGTGCCAGCGCCGTGGGCGGGAGGTCCTACGAGCAGTACTTC; cdr3_aa: CASAVGGRSYEQYF
clone_size: .; j_call: TRBJ2-5; cdr3_length: 14; v_call: TRBV30; d_call: TRBD1; cdr3_nt: TGTGCCTGGAGTGGGACAGGGACTGAGGAGACCCAGTACTTC; cdr3_aa: CAWSGTGTEETQYF
clone_size: .; j_call: TRBJ2-2; cdr3_length: 15; v_call: TRBV19; d_call: TRBD1; cdr3_nt: TGTGCCAGTAGACCCGGGACAGGTTCCACCGGGGAGCTGTTTTTT; cdr3_aa: CASRPGTGSTGELFF
clone_size: .; j_call: TRBJ2-2; cdr3_length: 13; v_call: TRBV25-1; d_call: TRBD1; cdr3_nt: TGTGCCAGCACCCAGGGGGCCACCGGGGAGCTGTTTTTT; cdr3_aa: CASTQGATGELFF
clone_size: once; j_call: TRBJ2-5; cdr3_length: 13; v_call: TRBV5-4; d_call: TRBD1; cdr3_nt: TGTGCCAGCAGCGCACTTCAGGGGGATACCCAGTACTTC; cdr3_aa: CASSALQGDTQYF
clone_size: .; j_call: TRBJ1-3; cdr3_length: 15; v_call: TRBV19; d_call: .; cdr3_nt: TGTGCCAGTAGTATAGTGTGGGCAGCTGGAAACACCATATATTTT; cdr3_aa: CASSIVWAAGNTIYF
clone_size: .; j_call: TRBJ1-2; cdr3_length: 17; v_call: TRBV28; d_call: TRBD1; cdr3_nt: TGCGCCAGCAGTTACCTCAATCTACAGGGGGCCAACTATGGCTACACCTTC; cdr3_aa: CASSYLNLQGANYGYTF
clone_size: .; j_call: TRBJ1-5; cdr3_length: 14; v_call: TRBV3-1/TRBV3-2; d_call: .; cdr3_nt: TGTGCCAGCAGCCAAGCCCGGACAGATCAGCCCCAGCATTTT; cdr3_aa: CASSQARTDQPQHF
clone_size: .; j_call: TRBJ2-5; cdr3_length: 15; v_call: TRBV25-1; d_call: TRBD2; cdr3_nt: TGTGCCAGCGGGGGACTAGCGGGAGTTCGAGAGACCCAGTACTTC; cdr3_aa: CASGGLAGVRETQYF
clone_size: .; j_call: TRBJ2-2; cdr3_length: 15; v_call: TRBV7-6; d_call: .; cdr3_nt: TGTGCCAGCAGCCCTTCCACGGGGGTGACCGGGGAGCTGTTTTTT; cdr3_aa: CASSPSTGVTGELFF
clone_size: .; j_call: TRBJ1-2; cdr3_length: 13; v_call: TRBV28; d_call: .; cdr3_nt: TGTGCCAGTCGCTCGGGAGGGATGTACGGCTACACCTTC; cdr3_aa: CASRSGGMYGYTF
clone_size: .; j_call: TRBJ1-4; cdr3_length: 15; v_call: TRBV7-7; d_call: TRBD1; cdr3_nt: TGTGCTAGCAGCCCTAGGACAGGGGGCTCTGAAAAACTGTTTTTT; cdr3_aa: CASSPRTGGSEKLFF
clone_size: .; j_call: TRBJ2-7; cdr3_length: 14; v_call: TRBV29-1; d_call: .; cdr3_nt: TGCAGCGTTGAATTTCCATCTATCTCCTACGAGCAGTACTTC; cdr3_aa: CSVEFPSISYEQYF
clone_size: .; j_call: TRBJ1-1; cdr3_length: 16; v_call: TRBV18; d_call: TRBD1; cdr3_nt: TGTGCCAGCTCACCGGCACCGGGACAGGAGTATAATGAAGCTTTCTTT; cdr3_aa: CASSPAPGQEYNEAFF
clone_size: .; j_call: TRBJ2-7; cdr3_length: 14; v_call: TRBV27; d_call: .; cdr3_nt: TGTGCCAGCAGTTTGGGCCTCAGTACCTACGAGCAGTACTTC; cdr3_aa: CASSLGLSTYEQYF
clone_size: .; j_call: TRBJ2-7; cdr3_length: 16; v_call: TRBV9; d_call: TRBD1; cdr3_nt: TGTGCCAGCAGCGAGGGACAGGGCAAAAGGGCCTACGAGCAGTACTTC; cdr3_aa: CASSEGQGKRAYEQYF
clone_size: .; j_call: TRBJ1-4; cdr3_length: 12; v_call: TRBV12-3/TRBV12-4; d_call: TRBD1; cdr3_nt: TGTGCCAGCAGAGACAGGGGTGAAAAACTGTTTTTT; cdr3_aa: CASRDRGEKLFF
clone_size: .; j_call: TRBJ1-3; cdr3_length: 16; v_call: TRBV9; d_call: .; cdr3_nt: TGTGCCAGCAGCGGACCGGGAGATCGCTCTGGAAACACCATATATTTT; cdr3_aa: CASSGPGDRSGNTIYF